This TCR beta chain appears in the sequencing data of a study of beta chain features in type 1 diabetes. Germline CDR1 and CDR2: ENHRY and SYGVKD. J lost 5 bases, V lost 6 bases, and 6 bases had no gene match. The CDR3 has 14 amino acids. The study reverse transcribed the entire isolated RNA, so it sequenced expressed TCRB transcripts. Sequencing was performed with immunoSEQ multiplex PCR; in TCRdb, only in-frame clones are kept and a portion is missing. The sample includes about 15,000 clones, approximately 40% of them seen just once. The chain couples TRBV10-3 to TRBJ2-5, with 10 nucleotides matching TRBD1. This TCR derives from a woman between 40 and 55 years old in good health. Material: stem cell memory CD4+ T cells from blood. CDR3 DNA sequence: TGTGCCATCAGGACAGGGGGCACGGGGGAGACCCAGTACTTC. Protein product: CAIRTGGTGETQYF.